These T cell receptor beta chains were read from a single sample in a study of T cell responses to AZD1222 COVID-19 vaccine. Sequencing was performed with immunoSEQ multiplex PCR; in TCRdb, only in-frame clones are kept and a portion is missing. The sample lists about 140,000 clones; 80% to 90% were seen once. Source: peripheral blood, taken on day 0 of AZD1222 vaccination. These receptors were taken from an adult in good health. The CDR3 runs from the conserved cysteine through the conserved F or W. D genes are given only for firm matches. Part of the rows lack a size; the others show once, few, many or a class for expanded clones.

. TRBJ2-7 TRBV7-9 . TGTGCCAGCAGCTTTAGGGATACCCCATGGGGGGAGCAGTACTTC CASSFRDTPWGEQYF
. TRBJ1-2 TRBV5-4 TRBD1 TGTGCCAGCAGCAAGGGACAGGAGAACTATGGCTACACCTTC CASSKGQENYGYTF
. TRBJ2-7 TRBV11-2 TRBD2 TGTGCCAGCAGCTTAGGAACGGGAGGGAGCCTATCCTACGAGCAGTACTTC CASSLGTGGSLSYEQYF
. TRBJ2-3 TRBV15 TRBD1 TGTGCCACCAGCGTACCCGGGACAGGGTCATTAGATACGCAGTATTTT CATSVPGTGSLDTQYF
. TRBJ1-5 TRBV15 . TGTGCCACCAGCAGCTGGGGGAGCAATCAGCCCCAGCATTTT CATSSWGSNQPQHF
. TRBJ1-2 TRBV5-1 TRBD1 TGCGCCAGCAGTTCAGACAGGGGGCCCAATAACTATGGCTACACCTTC CASSSDRGPNNYGYTF
. TRBJ1-1 TRBV19 . TGTGCCAGTAGTGAGGGGGATTTATTCACTGAAGCTTTCTTT CASSEGDLFTEAFF
. TRBJ1-2 TRBV6-5 . TGTGCCAGCAGTTCAGGACAGGGCTACACCTTC CASSSGQGYTF
. TRBJ2-2 TRBV24-1 . TGTGCCACCCGATCGCCGAACACCGGGGAGCTGTTTTTT CATRSPNTGELFF
. TRBJ2-5 TRBV27 . TGTGCCAGCAGCCCCCAGGGCCCTAAGGAGACCCAGTACTTC CASSPQGPKETQYF
. TRBJ1-1 TRBV5-1 TRBD1 TGCGCCAGCAGCACCGGACAGGGGAACACTGAAGCTTTCTTT CASSTGQGNTEAFF
few TRBJ2-7 TRBV2 . TGTGCCAGCAGATTAGGGCAAAACTCCTACGAGCAGTACTTC CASRLGQNSYEQYF
. TRBJ2-1 TRBV27 . TGTGCCAGCAGTTTAGGTTCTGGTGAGCAGTTCTTC CASSLGSGEQFF
. TRBJ1-4 TRBV4-2 TRBD1 TGTGCCAGCAGCCAGACAGGGGTTAACGAAAAACTGTTTTTT CASSQTGVNEKLFF
. TRBJ2-3 TRBV11-2 . TGTGCCAGCCTGTTGGGTGGGGGCACAGATACGCAGTATTTT CASLLGGGTDTQYF
. TRBJ1-4 TRBV4-1 . TGCGCCAGCAGGCAGAGGGGCGATCGGTTGGGTAATGAAAAACTGTTTTTT CASRQRGDRLGNEKLFF
. TRBJ2-5 TRBV5-4 . TGTGCCAGCAGCTTGGCCGGGGCAGGGGACGGAGAGACCCAGTACTTC CASSLAGAGDGETQYF
. TRBJ1-2 TRBV20-1 . TGCAGTGCTTCCGGCTACACCTTC CSASGYTF
. TRBJ1-1 TRBV9 . TGTGCCAGCAGCGTAGTAATAGGGACATCGAACACTGAAGCTTTCTTT CASSVVIGTSNTEAFF
. TRBJ1-2 TRBV5-4 . TGTGCCAGCAGCCCAACCGGGACGGACTATGGCTACACCTTC CASSPTGTDYGYTF
. TRBJ2-1 TRBV6-1 . TGTGCCAGCAGTGGTGGCAGCCGATACATTTACAATGAGCAGTTCTTC CASSGGSRYIYNEQFF
. TRBJ1-3 TRBV5-5 TRBD1 TGTGCCAGCAGCGCCGGGACAGGCTCCTCTGGAAACACCATATATTTT CASSAGTGSSGNTIYF
. TRBJ2-7 TRBV27 . TGTGCCAGCTGTTTAGACGACAGGTCCTCCTACGAGCAGTACTTC CASCLDDRSSYEQYF
. TRBJ1-1 TRBV19 TRBD1 TGTGCCAGTAGTATCGACGTCAGGGGGCTAGGCGGTAGGACTGAAGCTTTCTTT CASSIDVRGLGGRTEAFF
. TRBJ1-5 TRBV6-1 . TGTGCCAGCAGTGACCTACAGGGTAGCAATCAGCCCCAGCATTTT CASSDLQGSNQPQHF
. TRBJ2-4 TRBV19 TRBD2 TGTGCCAGTAGTATGGGACTAGCGGGAGGGCAGTACTCCAAAAACATTCAGTACTTC CASSMGLAGGQYSKNIQYF
. TRBJ1-1 TRBV7-2 . TGTGCCAGCAGCTTGGGGGGGGTCGGCACTGAAGCTTTCTTT CASSLGGVGTEAFF
. TRBJ1-2 TRBV6-5 . TGTGCCAGCAGTTACGGGGGGAGGGAGCGCTACACCTTC CASSYGGRERYTF
. TRBJ2-7 TRBV20-1 . TGCAGTGCTAGTGGCCGGACTCAGCAGTACTTC CSASGRTQQYF